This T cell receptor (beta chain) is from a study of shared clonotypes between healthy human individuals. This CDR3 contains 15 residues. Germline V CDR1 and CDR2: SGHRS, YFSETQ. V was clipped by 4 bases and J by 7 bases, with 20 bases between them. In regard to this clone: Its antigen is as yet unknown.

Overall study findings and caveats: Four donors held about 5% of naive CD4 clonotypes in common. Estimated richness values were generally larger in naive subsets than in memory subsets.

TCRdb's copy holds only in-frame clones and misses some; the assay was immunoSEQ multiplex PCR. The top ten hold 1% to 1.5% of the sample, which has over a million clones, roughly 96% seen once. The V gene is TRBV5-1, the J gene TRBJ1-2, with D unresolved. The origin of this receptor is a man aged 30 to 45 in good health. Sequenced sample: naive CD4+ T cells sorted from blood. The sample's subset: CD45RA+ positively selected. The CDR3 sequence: CASSAGWEGSFGYTF. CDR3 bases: TGCGCCAGCAGCGCTGGGTGGGAGGGTAGCTTTGGCTACACCTTC.